This note documents a single T cell receptor beta chain sequence. The sample is drawn from a study of blood T cell repertoires in COVID-19. About the research overall: T cells, B-cell-depleted T cells, or PBMCs supplied cDNA or gDNA.

Assay used: immunoSEQ multiplex PCR; TCRdb lists only in-frame clones, some missing. The sample holds a few hundred thousand clones, 87% seen once. Sequenced material: peripheral blood. The source of this sequence is a man between 40 and 49 years old with active or convalescent COVID-19.

The chain's CDR3 is CATSGGSYEQYF. CDR3 bases: TGTGCCACCAGTGGCGGTTCCTACGAGCAGTACTTC. The chain recombines TRBV24-1 with TRBJ2-7; no definite D call. The CDR3 is made up of 12 amino acids. Germline V CDR1 and CDR2: KGHDR, SFDVKD. Trimming took 5 bases from V and 1 from J, leaving 5 bases between them.